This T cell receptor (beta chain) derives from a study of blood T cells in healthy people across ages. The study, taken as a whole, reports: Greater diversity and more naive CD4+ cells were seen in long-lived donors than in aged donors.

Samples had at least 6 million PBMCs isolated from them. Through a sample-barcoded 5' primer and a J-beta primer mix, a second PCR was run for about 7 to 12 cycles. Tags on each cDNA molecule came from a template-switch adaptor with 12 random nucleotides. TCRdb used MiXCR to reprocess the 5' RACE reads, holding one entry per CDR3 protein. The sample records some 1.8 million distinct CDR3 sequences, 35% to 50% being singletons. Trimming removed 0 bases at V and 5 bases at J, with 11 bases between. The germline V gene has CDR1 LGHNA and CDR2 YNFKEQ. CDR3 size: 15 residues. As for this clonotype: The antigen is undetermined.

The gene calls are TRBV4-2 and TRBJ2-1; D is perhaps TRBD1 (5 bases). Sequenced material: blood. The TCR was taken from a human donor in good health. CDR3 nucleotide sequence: TGTGCCAGCAGCCAAGACACGACAGCGAACAATGAGCAGTTCTTC. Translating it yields CASSQDTTANNEQFF.